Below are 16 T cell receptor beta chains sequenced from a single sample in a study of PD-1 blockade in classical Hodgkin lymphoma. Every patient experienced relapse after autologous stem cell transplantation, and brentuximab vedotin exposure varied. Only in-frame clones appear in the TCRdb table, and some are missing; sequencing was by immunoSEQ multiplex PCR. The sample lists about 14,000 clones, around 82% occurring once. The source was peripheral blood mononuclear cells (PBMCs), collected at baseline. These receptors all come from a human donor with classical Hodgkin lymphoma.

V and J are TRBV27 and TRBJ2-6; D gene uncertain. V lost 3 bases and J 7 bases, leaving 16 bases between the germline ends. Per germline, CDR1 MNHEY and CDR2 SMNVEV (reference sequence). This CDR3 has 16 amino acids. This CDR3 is CASSFIPLIRANVLTF. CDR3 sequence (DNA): TGTGCCAGCAGTTTCATTCCCTTAATAAGAGCCAACGTCCTGACTTTC.

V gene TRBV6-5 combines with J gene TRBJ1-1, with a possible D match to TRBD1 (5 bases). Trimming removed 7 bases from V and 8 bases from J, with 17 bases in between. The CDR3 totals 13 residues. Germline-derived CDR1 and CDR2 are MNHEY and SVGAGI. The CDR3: CASNNNRRGEAFF. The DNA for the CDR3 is TGTGCCAGCAACAATAACAGGCGAGGGGAAGCTTTCTTT.

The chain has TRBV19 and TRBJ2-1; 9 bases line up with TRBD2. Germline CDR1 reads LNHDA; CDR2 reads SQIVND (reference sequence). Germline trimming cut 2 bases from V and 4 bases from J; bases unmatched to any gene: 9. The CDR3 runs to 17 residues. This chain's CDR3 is CASSIRGLALRYNEQFF. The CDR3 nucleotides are TGTGCCAGTAGTATAAGGGGACTAGCCCTACGGTACAATGAGCAGTTCTTC.

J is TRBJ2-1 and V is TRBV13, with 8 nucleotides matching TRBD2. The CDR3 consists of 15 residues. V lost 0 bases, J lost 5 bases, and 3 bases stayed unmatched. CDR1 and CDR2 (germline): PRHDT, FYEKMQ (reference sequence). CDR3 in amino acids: CASSLGGSGNNEQFF. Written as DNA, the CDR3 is TGTGCCAGCAGCTTAGGGGGTAGCGGGAACAATGAGCAGTTCTTC. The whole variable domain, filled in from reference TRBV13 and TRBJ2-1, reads AAGVIQSPRHLIKEKRETATLKCYPIPRHDTVYWYQQGPGQDPQFLISFYEKMQSDKGSIPDRFSAQQFSDYHSELNMSSLELGDSALYFCASSLGGSGNNEQFFGPGTRLTVL.

CDR3 amino acids: CAIRRDPGLLSTDTQYF. In DNA form, the CDR3 reads TGTGCCATCAGACGGGACCCGGGCCTACTTAGCACAGATACGCAGTATTTT. The J gene is TRBJ2-3, the V gene TRBV10-3; D could derive from TRBD1 or TRBD2 (5 bases each). Germline CDR1 is ENHRY and CDR2 is SYGVKD. V lost 6 bases to trimming and J lost 0 bases, with 19 bases between them. This CDR3 has 17 residues.

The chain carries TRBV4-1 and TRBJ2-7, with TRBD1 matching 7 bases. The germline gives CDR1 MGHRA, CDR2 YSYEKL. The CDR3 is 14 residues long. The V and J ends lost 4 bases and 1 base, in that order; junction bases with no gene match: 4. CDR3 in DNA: TGCGCCAGCAGCCGTCCGGGACAGTCCTACGAGCAGTACTTC. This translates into CASSRPGQSYEQYF.

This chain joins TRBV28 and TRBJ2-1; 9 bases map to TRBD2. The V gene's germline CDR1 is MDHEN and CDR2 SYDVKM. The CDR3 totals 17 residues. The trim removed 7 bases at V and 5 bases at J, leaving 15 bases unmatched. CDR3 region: CASTPLRGGGDNNEQFF. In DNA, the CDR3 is TGTGCCAGCACCCCACTTCGGGGCGGGGGGGACAACAATGAGCAGTTCTTC.

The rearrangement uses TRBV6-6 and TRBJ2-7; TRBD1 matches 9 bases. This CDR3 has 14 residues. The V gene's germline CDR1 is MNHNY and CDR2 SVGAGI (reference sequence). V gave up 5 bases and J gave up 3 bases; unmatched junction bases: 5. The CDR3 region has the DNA TGTGCCAGCAGTCCCGGGACAGGGAACTACGAGCAGTACTTC. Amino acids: CASSPGTGNYEQYF.

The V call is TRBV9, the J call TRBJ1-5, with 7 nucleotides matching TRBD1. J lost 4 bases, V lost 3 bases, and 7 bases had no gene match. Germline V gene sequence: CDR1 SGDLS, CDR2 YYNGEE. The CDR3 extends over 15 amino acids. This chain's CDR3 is CASSAGQAGNQPQHF. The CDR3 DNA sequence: TGTGCCAGCAGCGCTGGACAGGCTGGAAATCAGCCCCAGCATTTT. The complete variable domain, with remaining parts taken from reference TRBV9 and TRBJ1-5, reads DSGVTQTPKHLITATGQRVTLRCSPRSGDLSVYWYQQSLDQGLQFLIQYYNGEERAKGNILERFSAQQFPDLHSELNLSSLELGDSALYFCASSAGQAGNQPQHFGDGTRLSIL.

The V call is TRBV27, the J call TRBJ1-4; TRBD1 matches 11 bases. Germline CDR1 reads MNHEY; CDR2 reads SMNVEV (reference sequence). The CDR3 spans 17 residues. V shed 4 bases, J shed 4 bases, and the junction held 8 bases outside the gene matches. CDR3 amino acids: CASSSMGQGVSNEKLFF. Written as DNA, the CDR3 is TGTGCCAGCAGTTCCATGGGACAGGGGGTTAGTAATGAAAAACTGTTTTTT.

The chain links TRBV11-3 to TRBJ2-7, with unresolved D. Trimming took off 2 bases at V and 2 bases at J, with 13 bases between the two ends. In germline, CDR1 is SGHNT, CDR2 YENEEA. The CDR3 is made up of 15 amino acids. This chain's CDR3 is CASSLRPEPTYEQYF. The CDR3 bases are TGTGCCAGCAGCTTAAGACCGGAACCCACCTACGAGCAGTACTTC.

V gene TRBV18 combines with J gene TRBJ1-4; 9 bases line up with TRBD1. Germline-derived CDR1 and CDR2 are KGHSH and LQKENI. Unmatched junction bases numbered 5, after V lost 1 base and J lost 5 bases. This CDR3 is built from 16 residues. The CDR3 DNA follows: TGTGCCAGCTCACCACGACCAGGGACAGGGAATGAAAAACTGTTTTTT. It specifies CASSPRPGTGNEKLFF.

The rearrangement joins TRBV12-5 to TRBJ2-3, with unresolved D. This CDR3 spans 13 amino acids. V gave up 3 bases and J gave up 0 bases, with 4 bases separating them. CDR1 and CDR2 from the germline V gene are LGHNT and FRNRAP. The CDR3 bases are TGTGCTAGTGGTTTCAGTAGCACAGATACGCAGTATTTT. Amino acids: CASGFSSTDTQYF.

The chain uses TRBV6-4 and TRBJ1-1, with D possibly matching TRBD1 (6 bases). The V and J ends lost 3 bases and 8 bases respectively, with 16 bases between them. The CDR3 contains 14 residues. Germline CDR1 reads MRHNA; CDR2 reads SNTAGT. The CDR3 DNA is TGTGCCAGCAGTGAAGGGACAAATACCGGGGAAGCTTTCTTT. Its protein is CASSEGTNTGEAFF.

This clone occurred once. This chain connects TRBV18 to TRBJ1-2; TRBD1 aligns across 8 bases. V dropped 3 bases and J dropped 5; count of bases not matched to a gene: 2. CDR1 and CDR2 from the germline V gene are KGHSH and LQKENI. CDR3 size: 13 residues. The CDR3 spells CASSPDRAYGYTF. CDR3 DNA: TGTGCCAGCTCACCGGACAGGGCATATGGCTACACCTTC.

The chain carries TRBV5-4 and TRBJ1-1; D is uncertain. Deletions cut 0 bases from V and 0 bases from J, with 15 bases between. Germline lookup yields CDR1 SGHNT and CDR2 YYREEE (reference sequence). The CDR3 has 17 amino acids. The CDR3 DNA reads TGTGCCAGCAGCTTGGCCGTATTGGCAGGAATGAACACTGAAGCTTTCTTT. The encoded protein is CASSLAVLAGMNTEAFF.